The entry that follows covers one T cell receptor beta chain sequence. The antigen remains undetermined. Deletions cut 7 bases from V and 2 bases from J, with 10 bases between. Germline CDR1 and CDR2: SQVTM and ANQGSEA. The CDR3 has 12 residues. TCRdb re-called the reads through MiXCR, storing one row per CDR3 protein. The profile covers about 60,000 distinct CDR3 sequences, with about 30% appearing a single time and 65% to 80% taken by the ten largest. This specimen comes from a study of T cell repertoires in cytomegalovirus infection. At the level of the study: Indications of both CMV infection and matching HLA type were provided by public TCR beta signatures.

Study results and caveats: Totalled public TCR beta family frequency picked out people who carried CMV plus the relevant HLA. In two of eight donors, the top clonotype was HLA-C-restricted CMV-specific.

Sequenced sample: PBMCs, sequenced either directly or after in vitro stimulation (not recorded which). The TCR was taken from a human donor in good health (CMV status not recorded). Some clones in this sample may be carry-over from other donors' samples. The V call is TRBV29-1, the J call TRBJ2-3; D gene uncertain. Written as DNA, the CDR3 is TGCAGCGCAGAACCCCACACAGATACGCAGTATTTT. Protein product: CSAEPHTDTQYF.